The entry below gives a single T cell receptor (beta chain) sequence along with its context. Patients of the Seattle cohort, enrolled during active infection, were followed longitudinally. V lost 0 bases and J 8 bases, leaving 13 bases between the germline ends. The CDR3 runs to 14 residues. CDR1 and CDR2 from the germline V gene are LGHNT and FRNRAP. The record originates from a study of blood T cell repertoires in COVID-19. On the study more broadly: COVID-19 samples collected from the United States, Italy and Spain covered acute and convalescent phases.

Clones were read by immunoSEQ multiplex PCR, and TCRdb kept only the in-frame ones, dropping some. Of about 200,000 clones in the sample, approximately 86% were seen once. The specimen sequenced was peripheral blood. The chain has TRBV12-5 and TRBJ1-2; D is possibly TRBD1 (5 bases). This sequence originates from a woman aged 50 to 65 with COVID-19, enrolled during active disease. The chain's CDR3 is CASGLVGAAGGYTF. As DNA, the CDR3 is TGTGCTAGTGGTTTGGTAGGGGCGGCGGGGGGCTACACCTTC.